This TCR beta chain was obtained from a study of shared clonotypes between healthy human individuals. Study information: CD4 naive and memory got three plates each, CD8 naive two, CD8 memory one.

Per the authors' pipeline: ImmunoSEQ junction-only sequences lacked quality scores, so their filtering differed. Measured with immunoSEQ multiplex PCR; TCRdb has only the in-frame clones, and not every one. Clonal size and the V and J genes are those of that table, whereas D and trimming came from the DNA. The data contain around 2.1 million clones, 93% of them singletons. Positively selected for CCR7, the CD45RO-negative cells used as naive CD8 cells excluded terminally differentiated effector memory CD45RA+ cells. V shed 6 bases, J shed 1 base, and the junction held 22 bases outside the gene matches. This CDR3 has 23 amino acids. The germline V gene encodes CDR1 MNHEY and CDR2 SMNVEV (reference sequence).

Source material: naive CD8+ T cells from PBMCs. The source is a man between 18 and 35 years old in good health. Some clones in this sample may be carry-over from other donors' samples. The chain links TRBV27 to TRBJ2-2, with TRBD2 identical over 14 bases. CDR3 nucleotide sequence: TGTGCCAGCAGAGGGTTCATCGTTGGGACTAGCGGGAGTTTCGGTCTGAACACCGGGGAGCTGTTTTTT. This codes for CASRGFIVGTSGSFGLNTGELFF.